This TCR beta chain is from a study of regulatory T cells in long-lasting Graves disease. Time point specified: newly diagnosed GD, antithyroid drugs for less than 3 months. Scientists built the TCR library using RNA that was extracted from PBMCs. Findings and caveats of the study: The number of shared public clonotypes was higher in persistent patients (about 2,700) than new patients (more than 850).

Relying on iRepertoire HTBI primers and Arm-PCR of CDR3 regions, the team built TCR beta libraries. TCRdb re-called the multiplex PCR reads with MiXCR, one entry per CDR3 protein. This sample has hundreds of thousands of distinct CDR3 sequences, with roughly 15% found just once. This clonotype was seen a handful of times. Antigen specificity is unknown. The same sample was also studied in work on T cells in Graves' hyperthyroidism and ophthalmopathy. From that paper: Initially, a first-round RT-PCR of the TCR CDR3 employed the HTBI primer set.

Here the sequenced sample was peripheral blood mononuclear cells (PBMCs), taken at new diagnosis, from a patient treated with antithyroid drugs. The origin of this receptor is a young woman with Graves disease.

CDR3 protein: CASSERSGSAAGELFF. CDR3 sequence (DNA): TGTGCCAGCAGTGAGAGGAGCGGGAGTGCGGCCGGGGAGCTGTTTTTT. J is TRBJ2-2 and V is TRBV2; TRBD2 agrees at 8 bases. The V gene end was trimmed by 3 bases and the J gene end by 6 bases; junction bases not matched to a gene: 9. The CDR3 runs 16 residues. Germline V gene lookup returns CDR1 SNHLY and CDR2 FYNNEI.